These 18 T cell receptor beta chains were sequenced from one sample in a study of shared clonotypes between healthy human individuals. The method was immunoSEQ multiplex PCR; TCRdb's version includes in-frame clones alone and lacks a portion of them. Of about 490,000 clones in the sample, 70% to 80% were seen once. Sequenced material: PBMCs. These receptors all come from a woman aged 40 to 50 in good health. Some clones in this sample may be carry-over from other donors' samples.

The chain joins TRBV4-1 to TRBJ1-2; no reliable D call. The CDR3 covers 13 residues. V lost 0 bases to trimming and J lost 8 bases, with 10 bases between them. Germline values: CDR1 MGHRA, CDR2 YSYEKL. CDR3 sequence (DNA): TGCGCCAGCAGCCAAGAGGCCGTGCGCGGCTACACCTTC. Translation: CASSQEAVRGYTF.

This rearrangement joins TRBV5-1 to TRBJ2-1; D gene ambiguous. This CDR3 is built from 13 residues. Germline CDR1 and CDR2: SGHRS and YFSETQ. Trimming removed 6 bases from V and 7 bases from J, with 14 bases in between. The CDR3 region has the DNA TGCGCCAGCACTGAGGTAGGTCGGAATGAGCAGTTCTTC. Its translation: CASTEVGRNEQFF. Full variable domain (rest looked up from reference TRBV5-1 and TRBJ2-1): KAGVTQTPRYLIKTRGQQVTLSCSPISGHRSVSWYQQTPGQGLQFLFEYFSETQRNKGNFPGRFSGRQFSNSRSEMNVSTLELGDSALYLCASTEVGRNEQFFGPGTRLTVL.

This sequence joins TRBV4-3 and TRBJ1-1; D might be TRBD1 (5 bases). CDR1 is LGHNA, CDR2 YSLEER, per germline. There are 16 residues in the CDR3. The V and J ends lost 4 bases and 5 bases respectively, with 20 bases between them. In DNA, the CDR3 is TGCGCCAGCAGCCGATCCCACAGGTTATTATCGACTGAAGCTTTCTTT. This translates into CASSRSHRLLSTEAFF.

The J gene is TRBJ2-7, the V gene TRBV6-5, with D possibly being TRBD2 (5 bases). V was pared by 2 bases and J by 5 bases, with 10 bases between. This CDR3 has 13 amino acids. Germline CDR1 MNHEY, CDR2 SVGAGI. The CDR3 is CASSYKGDDEQYF. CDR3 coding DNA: TGTGCCAGCAGTTACAAGGGAGACGACGAGCAGTACTTC.

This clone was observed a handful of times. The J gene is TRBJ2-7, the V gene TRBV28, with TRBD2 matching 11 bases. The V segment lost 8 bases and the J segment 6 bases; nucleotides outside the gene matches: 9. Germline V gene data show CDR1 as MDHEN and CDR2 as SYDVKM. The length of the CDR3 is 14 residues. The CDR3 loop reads CASRPTSGKFEQYF. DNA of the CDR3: TGTGCCAGCCGCCCGACTAGCGGGAAATTCGAGCAGTACTTC. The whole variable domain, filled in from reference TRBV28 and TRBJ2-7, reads DVKVTQSSRYLVKRTGEKVFLECVQDMDHENMFWYRQDPGLGLRLIYFSYDVKMKEKGDIPEGYSVSREKKERFSLILESASTNQTSMYLCASRPTSGKFEQYFGPGTRLTVT.

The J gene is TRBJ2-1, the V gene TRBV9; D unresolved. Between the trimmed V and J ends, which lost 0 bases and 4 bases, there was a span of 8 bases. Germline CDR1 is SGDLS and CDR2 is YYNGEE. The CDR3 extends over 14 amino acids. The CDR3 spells CASSVGRSYNEQFF. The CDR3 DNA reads TGTGCCAGCAGCGTAGGCAGGTCGTACAATGAGCAGTTCTTC.

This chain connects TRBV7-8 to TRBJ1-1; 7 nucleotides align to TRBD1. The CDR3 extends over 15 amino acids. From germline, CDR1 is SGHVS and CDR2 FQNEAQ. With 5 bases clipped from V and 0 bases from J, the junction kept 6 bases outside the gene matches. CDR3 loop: CASSTTGQMNTEAFF. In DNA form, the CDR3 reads TGTGCCAGCAGCACCACGGGACAGATGAACACTGAAGCTTTCTTT.

The CDR3 spells CAISEFGGSNEQFF. In DNA form, the CDR3 reads TGTGCCATCAGTGAGTTCGGCGGGAGCAATGAGCAGTTCTTC. The rearrangement links TRBV10-3 to TRBJ2-1; 7 nucleotides align to TRBD2. CDR3 length equals 14 residues. Germline CDR1 and CDR2: ENHRY and SYGVKD. V was pared by 1 base and J by 6 bases, with 3 bases of the junction left unmatched.

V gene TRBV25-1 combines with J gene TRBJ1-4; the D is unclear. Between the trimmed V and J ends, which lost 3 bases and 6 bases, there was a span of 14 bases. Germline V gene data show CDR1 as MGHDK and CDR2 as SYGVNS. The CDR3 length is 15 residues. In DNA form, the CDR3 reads TGTGCCAGCAGTGACCCTCAGGTGTTCGATGAAAAACTGTTTTTT. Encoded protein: CASSDPQVFDEKLFF.

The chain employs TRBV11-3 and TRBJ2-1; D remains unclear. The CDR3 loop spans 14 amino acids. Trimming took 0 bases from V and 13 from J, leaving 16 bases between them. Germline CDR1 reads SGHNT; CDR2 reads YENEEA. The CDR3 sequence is CASSLDNITPIQFF. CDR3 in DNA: TGTGCCAGCAGCTTAGATAATATTACTCCCATACAGTTCTTC. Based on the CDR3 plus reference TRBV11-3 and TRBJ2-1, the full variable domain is EAGVVQSPRYKIIEKKQPVAFWCNPISGHNTLYWYLQNLGQGPELLIRYENEEAVDDSQLPKDRFSAERLKGVDSTLKIQPAELGDSAVYLCASSLDNITPIQFFGPGTRLTVL.

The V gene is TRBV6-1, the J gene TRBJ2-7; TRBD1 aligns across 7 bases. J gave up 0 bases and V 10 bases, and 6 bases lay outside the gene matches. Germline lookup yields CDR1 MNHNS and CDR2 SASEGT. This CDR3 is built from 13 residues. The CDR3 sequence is CAIKGARSYEQYF. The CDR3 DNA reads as TGTGCCATCAAGGGGGCCCGCTCCTACGAGCAGTACTTC.

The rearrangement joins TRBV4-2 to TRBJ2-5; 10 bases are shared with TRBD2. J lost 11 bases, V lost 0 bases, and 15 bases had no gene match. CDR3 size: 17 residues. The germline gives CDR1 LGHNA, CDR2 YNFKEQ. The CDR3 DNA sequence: TGTGCCAGCAGCCAAGATCCTGCGGCTAGCGGGAGTATCAAGCAGTACTTC. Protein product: CASSQDPAASGSIKQYF.

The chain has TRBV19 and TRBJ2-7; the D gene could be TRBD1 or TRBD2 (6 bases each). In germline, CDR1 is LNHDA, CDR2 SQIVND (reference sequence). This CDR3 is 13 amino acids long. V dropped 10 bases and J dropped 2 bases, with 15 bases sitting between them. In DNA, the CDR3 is TGTGCCACCTCGAGGGGGGCCACCTACGAGCAGTACTTC. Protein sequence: CATSRGATYEQYF.

CDR3 protein: CASTPDYYGSGANVLTF. DNA for the CDR3: TGTGCCAGCACCCCGGACTACTACGGCTCTGGGGCCAACGTCCTGACTTTC. The genes are TRBV5-6 and TRBJ2-6; weak D call: TRBD2 (6 bases). Germline loops: CDR1 SGHDT, CDR2 YYEEEE. The CDR3 is 17 residues long. Trimming shortened V by 6 bases and J by 0 bases, and 16 bases separated the two germline ends. Together with reference TRBV5-6 and TRBJ2-6, the CDR3 gives the full variable domain: DAGVTQSPTHLIKTRGQQVTLRCSPKSGHDTVSWYQQALGQGPQFIFQYYEEEERQRGNFPDRFSGHQFPNYSSELNVNALLLGDSALYLCASTPDYYGSGANVLTFGAGSRLTVL.

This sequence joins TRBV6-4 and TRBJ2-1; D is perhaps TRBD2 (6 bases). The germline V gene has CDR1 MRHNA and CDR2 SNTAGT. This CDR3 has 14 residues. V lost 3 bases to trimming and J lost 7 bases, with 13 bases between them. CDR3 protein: CASSETGELNEQFF. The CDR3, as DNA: TGTGCCAGCAGTGAAACGGGAGAACTTAATGAGCAGTTCTTC.

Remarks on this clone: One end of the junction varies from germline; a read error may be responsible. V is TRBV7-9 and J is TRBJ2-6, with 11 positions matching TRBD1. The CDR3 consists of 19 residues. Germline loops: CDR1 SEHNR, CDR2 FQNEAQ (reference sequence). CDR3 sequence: CASSLGAGQGVVGANVLTF. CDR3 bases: TGTGCCAGCAGCTTAGGGGCGGGACAGGGGGTGGTTGGGGCTAACGTCCTGACTTTC.

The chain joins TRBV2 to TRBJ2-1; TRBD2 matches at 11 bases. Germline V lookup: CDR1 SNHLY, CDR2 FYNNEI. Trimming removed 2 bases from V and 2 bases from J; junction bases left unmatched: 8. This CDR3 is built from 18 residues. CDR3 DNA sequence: TGTGCCAGCAGTGAAAATGGGGTTAGCGGGAGGGCCTACAATGAGCAGTTCTTC. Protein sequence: CASSENGVSGRAYNEQFF.

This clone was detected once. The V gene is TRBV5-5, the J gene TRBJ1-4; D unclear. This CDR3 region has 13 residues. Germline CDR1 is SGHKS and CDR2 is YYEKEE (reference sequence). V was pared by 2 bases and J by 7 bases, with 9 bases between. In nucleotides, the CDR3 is TGTGCCAGCAGCTTCTCTTATCGTGAAAAACTGTTTTTT. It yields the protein CASSFSYREKLFF. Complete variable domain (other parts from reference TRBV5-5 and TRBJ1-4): DAGVTQSPTHLIKTRGQQVTLRCSPISGHKSVSWYQQVLGQGPQFIFQYYEKEERGRGNFPDRFSARQFPNYSSELNVNALLLGDSALYLCASSFSYREKLFFGSGTQLSVL.